This TCR beta chain was identified during a study of blood T cell repertoires in COVID-19. Study summary: Sources were T cells, B-cell-depleted T cells, or PBMCs; the material itself was cDNA or gDNA.

Using immunoSEQ multiplex PCR, the repertoire was profiled, and TCRdb retains in-frame clones only, with some absent. The repertoire holds 160,000 or so clones, with about 92% as singletons. CDR1 and CDR2 from the germline V gene are LNHDA and SQIVND (reference sequence). The V end lost 5 bases, the J end lost 8 bases, and 12 bases lay between the germline ends. CDR3 length: 13 amino acids. The gene calls are TRBV19 and TRBJ1-4; no clear D. This sequence was found in an older woman with COVID-19, enrolled during active disease. Input material: peripheral blood. CDR3 coding DNA: TGTGCCAGTAGTTACGGTCCTTGGGAAAAACTGTTTTTT. This sequence encodes CASSYGPWEKLFF.